Following are 25 T cell receptor beta chains from one sample sequenced in a study of CD8 T cells in Susac syndrome. Random hexamers served to reverse transcribe about 0.5 to 1 ug RNA. TCRdb reprocessed the immunoSEQ multiplex PCR reads via MiXCR and lists one record per CDR3 protein. There are 95,000 to 150,000 distinct CDR3 sequences in the sample; more than 80% occur only once, and less than 0.4% lies in the top ten. The sample was CD8+ T cells from PBMCs. The receptor set was obtained from a human donor with multiple sclerosis.

The chain recombines TRBV3-1 with TRBJ2-3, with D unresolved. The CDR3 runs to 15 residues. Trimming pared 4 bases from V and 0 bases from J, leaving 11 bases between. Germline-derived CDR1 and CDR2 are LGHDT and YNNKEL (reference sequence). The CDR3 reads CASSRVGTSTDTQYF. The CDR3 DNA follows: TGTGCCAGCAGCCGGGTCGGAACTAGCACAGATACGCAGTATTTT.

The chain employs TRBV24-1 and TRBJ2-1; either TRBD1 or TRBD2 may supply D (6 bases each). The CDR3 spans 15 residues. Trimming pared 7 bases from V and 0 bases from J, leaving 12 bases between. CDR1 is KGHDR and CDR2 is SFDVKD in the germline V gene. As DNA, the CDR3 is TGTGCCACCAGCCCCGGGGGCGGCTCCTACAATGAGCAGTTCTTC. Translated: CATSPGGGSYNEQFF.

The J gene is TRBJ2-3, the V gene TRBV27; 9 bases align to TRBD2. Germline loops: CDR1 MNHEY, CDR2 SMNVEV (reference sequence). The CDR3 sequence is 15 residues long. J was trimmed by 6 bases and V by 7 bases; bases with no gene match: 11. CDR3 coding DNA: TGTGCCAGCACCCCCTTTAGCGGGGGTATGGATACGCAGTATTTT. Translating gives CASTPFSGGMDTQYF.

The chain carries TRBV5-6 and TRBJ2-1; D unresolved. CDR3 length: 15 amino acids. V dropped 0 bases and J dropped 2 bases, with 9 bases sitting between them. Germline-derived CDR1 and CDR2 are SGHDT and YYEEEE. CDR3 region: CASSLVQLPYNEQFF. In nucleotides, the CDR3 is TGTGCCAGCAGCTTGGTTCAGCTCCCCTACAATGAGCAGTTCTTC.

This sequence joins TRBV5-1 and TRBJ1-1; 7 nucleotides match TRBD1. The CDR3 spans 17 residues. Germline V CDR1 and CDR2: SGHRS, YFSETQ. J was trimmed by 3 bases and V by 6 bases; bases with no gene match: 17. The CDR3 spells CASIPWGLEGTDTEAFF. Written as DNA, the CDR3 is TGCGCCAGCATCCCTTGGGGTTTAGAGGGGACAGACACTGAAGCTTTCTTT.

V and J are TRBV7-9 and TRBJ2-3, with D unresolved. Per germline, CDR1 SEHNR and CDR2 FQNEAQ (reference sequence). Trimming took 1 base from V and 6 from J, leaving 2 bases between them. The CDR3 runs to 11 residues. The CDR3 nucleotides are TGTGCCAGCAGCTTAGTGGATACGCAGTATTTT. Translating it yields CASSLVDTQYF.

The chain carries TRBV7-9 and TRBJ2-1; TRBD1 agrees at 9 bases. The germline V gene has CDR1 SEHNR and CDR2 FQNEAQ (reference sequence). V trimming: 5 bases; J trimming: 9 bases; junction bases outside the gene matches: 11. CDR3 length: 15 amino acids. The CDR3 nucleotides are TGTGCCAGCAGCGGACAGGGGTCCGGGGCAATTGAGCAGTTCTTC. Translated: CASSGQGSGAIEQFF.

The V gene is TRBV6-1, the J gene TRBJ1-5; 10 bases are a match to TRBD1. The CDR3 is made up of 17 amino acids. Germline CDR1 reads MNHNS; CDR2 reads SASEGT. With 5 bases clipped from V and 0 bases from J, the junction kept 7 bases outside the gene matches. The CDR3 region has the DNA TGTGCCAGCAGTCTGACAGGGGGCGGATATAGCAATCAGCCCCAGCATTTT. Its protein is CASSLTGGGYSNQPQHF.

The rearrangement links TRBV5-1 to TRBJ1-5, with D perhaps matching TRBD1 (5 bases). CDR1 and CDR2 (germline): SGHRS, YFSETQ. CDR3 size: 13 residues. Deletions cut 0 bases from V and 8 bases from J, with 9 bases between. CDR3 sequence (DNA): TGCGCCAGCAGCTTGGCAGGGAGGGAGCCCCAGCATTTT. Protein product: CASSLAGREPQHF.

This chain connects TRBV7-8 to TRBJ1-1, with D possibly TRBD1 on 5 matching bases. The V end lost 5 bases, the J end lost 4 bases, and 14 bases lay between the germline ends. From germline, CDR1 is SGHVS and CDR2 FQNEAQ. The CDR3 loop spans 14 amino acids. Here the CDR3 reads CASSLRGRRTEAFF. The CDR3 DNA follows: TGTGCCAGCAGCCTAAGGGGTCGGCGCACTGAAGCTTTCTTT.

This chain joins TRBV27 and TRBJ2-7, with D uncertain. V lost 2 bases and J lost 2, with 7 bases in between. Germline V lookup: CDR1 MNHEY, CDR2 SMNVEV (reference sequence). This CDR3 comprises 13 residues. The CDR3 DNA reads as TGTGCCAGCAGTTTAAGGCAACCCTACGAGCAGTACTTC. Amino acids: CASSLRQPYEQYF.

This clonotype appeared once. The V and J genes are TRBV24-1 and TRBJ2-2; D remains unclear. Germline CDR1 KGHDR, CDR2 SFDVKD. The CDR3 has 13 residues. V lost 5 bases to trimming and J lost 8 bases, with 11 bases between them. The CDR3 DNA follows: TGTGCCACCAGTGCCTCCCCGGCAGGGGAGCTGTTTTTT. It yields the protein CATSASPAGELFF.

The chain couples TRBV19 to TRBJ2-7, with a possible D match to TRBD2 (5 bases). From germline, CDR1 is LNHDA and CDR2 SQIVND (reference sequence). The CDR3 runs to 13 residues. Trimming left V 5 bases short and J 7 bases short, with 15 bases between. The chain's CDR3 is CASSVGIGGEQYF. CDR3 sequence (DNA): TGTGCCAGTAGTGTCGGGATCGGTGGAGAGCAGTACTTC.

The chain carries TRBV9 and TRBJ2-3; 12 bases agree with TRBD1. V gave up 7 bases and J gave up 6 bases; unmatched junction bases: 6. Germline V gene data show CDR1 as SGDLS and CDR2 as YYNGEE. The CDR3 has 14 residues. CDR3 loop: CASAGTGGADTQYF. The CDR3 nucleotides are TGTGCCAGCGCCGGGACAGGGGGCGCCGATACGCAGTATTTT.

The V and J genes are TRBV9 and TRBJ1-2; D might be TRBD1 (5 bases). The CDR3 contains 14 residues. CDR1 and CDR2 (germline): SGDLS, YYNGEE. Trimming took off 2 bases at V and 4 bases at J, with 12 bases between the two ends. The CDR3 protein is CASSVTGGPYGYTF. CDR3 DNA sequence: TGTGCCAGCAGCGTGACGGGGGGACCCTATGGCTACACCTTC.

The gene calls are TRBV28 and TRBJ1-2; D remains unclear. Trimming removed 6 bases at V and 4 bases at J, with 15 bases between. Germline loops: CDR1 MDHEN, CDR2 SYDVKM. The CDR3 consists of 14 residues. Written as DNA, the CDR3 is TGTGCCAGCAGCGCCGTGGTGGGATTCTATGGCTACACCTTC. This codes for CASSAVVGFYGYTF.

This clonotype was observed a handful of times. V gene TRBV27 combines with J gene TRBJ2-7; 8 positions match TRBD1. This CDR3 region has 14 residues. The germline V gene has CDR1 MNHEY and CDR2 SMNVEV (reference sequence). V lost 5 bases, J lost 3 bases, and 6 bases stayed unmatched. The CDR3 reads CASSLGQGYYEQYF. CDR3 nucleotides: TGTGCCAGCAGTCTTGGACAGGGATACTACGAGCAGTACTTC.

The V call is TRBV12-3 or TRBV12-4, the J call TRBJ2-1, with D uncertain. V was cut by 4 bases and J by 6 bases, with 13 bases left in between. The CDR3 sequence is 14 residues long. The CDR3 sequence is CASSSQGPGNEQFF. The CDR3 nucleotides are TGTGCCAGCAGTTCCCAAGGGCCGGGCAATGAGCAGTTCTTC.

V gene TRBV13 combines with J gene TRBJ2-1; 7 positions agree with TRBD2. Germline-derived CDR1 and CDR2 are PRHDT and FYEKMQ (reference sequence). The trim removed 10 bases at V and 7 bases at J, leaving 13 bases unmatched. The CDR3 has 14 amino acids. The CDR3 DNA sequence: TGTGCCACCGAAACGTGGGGGGGGAATAATGAGCAGTTCTTC. This codes for CATETWGGNNEQFF.

The chain joins TRBV6-5 to TRBJ2-4; the D is unclear. This CDR3 region has 17 residues. V was shortened by 2 bases and J by 0 bases, with 14 bases between the two germline ends. Germline assignment: CDR1 MNHEY and CDR2 SVGAGI. The CDR3 DNA reads TGTGCCAGCAGTTACAAACGCCCCTATCTAGCCAAAAACATTCAGTACTTC. This sequence encodes CASSYKRPYLAKNIQYF.

The V and J genes are TRBV5-6 and TRBJ2-3; 9 nucleotides line up with TRBD1. This CDR3 is 15 amino acids long. With V trimmed by 2 bases and J by 4 bases, 5 bases remained unmatched. The germline V gene has CDR1 SGHDT and CDR2 YYEEEE. The CDR3 sequence is CASSFGTGNADTQYF. CDR3 DNA: TGTGCCAGCAGCTTCGGGACAGGGAACGCAGATACGCAGTATTTT.

V and J are TRBV19 and TRBJ2-7; 11 nucleotides line up with TRBD1. The CDR3 contains 14 residues. Germline CDR1 and CDR2: LNHDA and SQIVND (reference sequence). The trim removed 4 bases at V and 5 bases at J, leaving 4 bases unmatched. The CDR3, as DNA: TGTGCCAGTAGTACCCGGACAGGGGGCAACGAGCAGTACTTC. It codes for CASSTRTGGNEQYF. The variable domain in full, completed from reference TRBV19 and TRBJ2-7, reads DGGITQSPKYLFRKEGQNVTLSCEQNLNHDAMYWYRQDPGQGLRLIYYSQIVNDFQKGDIAEGYSVSREKKESFPLTVTSAQKNPTAFYLCASSTRTGGNEQYFGPGTRLTVT.

The chain couples TRBV7-8 to TRBJ1-5; D gene uncertain. Germline V gene sequence: CDR1 SGHVS, CDR2 FQNEAQ. V lost 5 bases and J 2 bases, leaving 13 bases between the germline ends. The CDR3 has 15 residues. CDR3 sequence (DNA): TGTGCCAGCAGCCCCCGCGGGAACCGCAATCAGCCCCAGCATTTT. This translates into CASSPRGNRNQPQHF.

This clonotype was picked up one time. J is TRBJ1-2 and V is TRBV2; a weak D match, TRBD1 (5 bases). Trimming cost V 4 bases and J 4 bases, with 13 bases left between them. The CDR3 spans 14 residues. Per the germline V gene, CDR1 is SNHLY and CDR2 is FYNNEI. CDR3 DNA sequence: TGTGCCAGCAGTGGAACGGACAAGGCCTATGGCTACACCTTC. Its protein is CASSGTDKAYGYTF.

The chain uses TRBV7-3 and TRBJ2-2; 7 nucleotides line up with TRBD1. V shed 5 bases, J shed 6 bases, and the junction held 9 bases outside the gene matches. The CDR3 loop spans 15 amino acids. Germline assignment: CDR1 SGHTA and CDR2 FQGTGA. CDR3 in amino acids: CASSRDRVGAGELFF. Written as DNA, the CDR3 is TGTGCCAGCAGCCGCGACAGGGTCGGGGCCGGGGAGCTGTTTTTT.